Listed here are 10 T cell receptor beta chains from one sample, sequenced in a study of T cell responses to AZD1222 COVID-19 vaccine. Libraries were prepared by immunoSEQ multiplex PCR; TCRdb keeps only in-frame clonotypes and omits some of them. The sample carries about 190,000 clones, almost 95% recorded once. Sequences were derived from peripheral blood, sampled on day 0 of AZD1222 vaccination. The receptors stem from an adult in good health.

V gene TRBV6-5 combines with J gene TRBJ2-2; D possibly corresponds to TRBD1 (5 bases). CDR3 size: 15 residues. Trimming cost V 5 bases and J 0 bases, with 10 bases left between them. Looked up from germline, CDR1 is MNHEY and CDR2 is SVGAGI. The CDR3 DNA reads TGTGCCAGCAGTAACGACAGAACGAACACCGGGGAGCTGTTTTTT. This encodes CASSNDRTNTGELFF.

This chain uses TRBV30 with TRBJ2-6, with D possibly TRBD1 on 5 matching bases. This CDR3 has 14 amino acids. The germline V gene has CDR1 GTSNPN and CDR2 SVGIG (reference sequence). The V end was cut by 0 bases, the J end by 2 bases, with 5 bases between. This CDR3 is CAWSVQAGANVLTF. The CDR3, as DNA: TGTGCCTGGAGTGTACAGGCTGGGGCCAACGTCCTGACTTTC.

V is TRBV19 and J is TRBJ1-4; TRBD1 is a possible D gene (6 bases). This CDR3 has 15 residues. Between the trimmed V and J ends, which lost 0 bases and 5 bases, there was a span of 10 bases. The germline CDR1 and CDR2 sequences are LNHDA and SQIVND (reference sequence). DNA of the CDR3: TGTGCCAGTAGTATAGAAACAGGGATGAATGAAAAACTGTTTTTT. This encodes CASSIETGMNEKLFF. Full variable domain (remainder filled in from reference TRBV19 and TRBJ1-4): DGGITQSPKYLFRKEGQNVTLSCEQNLNHDAMYWYRQDPGQGLRLIYYSQIVNDFQKGDIAEGYSVSREKKESFPLTVTSAQKNPTAFYLCASSIETGMNEKLFFGSGTQLSVL.

J is TRBJ2-1 and V is TRBV7-3; no reliable D call. CDR1 is SGHTA, CDR2 FQGTGA, per germline. V was cut by 3 bases and J by 4 bases, with 7 bases left in between. The CDR3 contains 13 residues. This chain's CDR3 is CASSFGQYNEQFF. CDR3 nucleotide sequence: TGTGCCAGCAGCTTTGGGCAGTACAATGAGCAGTTCTTC. Variable domain in full (rest from reference TRBV7-3 and TRBJ2-1): GAGVSQTPSNKVTEKGKYVELRCDPISGHTALYWYRQSLGQGPEFLIYFQGTGAADDSGLPNDRFFAVRPEGSVSTLKIQRTERGDSAVYLCASSFGQYNEQFFGPGTRLTVL.

The J gene is TRBJ2-1, the V gene TRBV24-1, with TRBD2 identical over 7 bases. This CDR3 has 17 amino acids. Per germline, CDR1 KGHDR and CDR2 SFDVKD. Trimming cost V 0 bases and J 7 bases; bases outside gene matches: 11. The DNA of the CDR3 is TGTGCCACCAGTGATTTGTCGCTGGCGGGAGTACATAATGAGCAGTTCTTC. As protein: CATSDLSLAGVHNEQFF.

The J gene is TRBJ2-1, the V gene TRBV28; the D gene could be TRBD1 or TRBD2 (6 bases each). The CDR3 has 16 residues. Trimming stripped 5 bases from V and 5 bases from J, with 19 bases between. Looked up from germline, CDR1 is MDHEN and CDR2 is SYDVKM. The CDR3 loop reads CASSPHGGPRDNEQFF. As DNA, the CDR3 is TGTGCCAGCAGTCCCCATGGGGGGCCCCGGGACAATGAGCAGTTCTTC.

This CDR3 is CAWSARREPHFEQYF. The CDR3 DNA is TGTGCCTGGAGTGCGAGGCGGGAGCCACATTTCGAGCAGTACTTC. This rearrangement joins TRBV30 to TRBJ2-7; 7 bases fit TRBD2. Per germline, CDR1 GTSNPN and CDR2 SVGIG (reference sequence). The CDR3 extends over 15 amino acids. With 1 base clipped from V and 6 bases from J, the junction kept 12 bases outside the gene matches.

Concerning this clone itself: This sample includes further DNA sequences coding for the same CDR3. In DNA form, the CDR3 reads TGTGCCAGCAGCTTGAGAGGGGGCACTGAAGCTTTCTTT. Its translation: CASSLRGGTEAFF. V is TRBV11-2 and J is TRBJ1-1; possibly TRBD1 for D (6 bases). The V and J ends lost 3 bases and 4 bases respectively, with 9 bases between them. Germline values: CDR1 SGHAT, CDR2 FQNNGV. The CDR3 totals 13 residues.

This sequence joins TRBV11-2 and TRBJ2-7, with TRBD2 identical over 9 bases. From germline, CDR1 is SGHAT and CDR2 FQNNGV. V dropped 4 bases and J dropped 1; count of bases not matched to a gene: 5. The CDR3 loop spans 15 amino acids. CDR3 amino acids: CASSWGSGSSYEQYF. The CDR3 region has the DNA TGTGCCAGCAGCTGGGGTAGCGGGAGTTCCTACGAGCAGTACTTC.

V and J are TRBV5-1 and TRBJ1-1; D is unclear. The V gene's germline CDR1 is SGHRS and CDR2 YFSETQ. This CDR3 comprises 11 residues. The V gene lost 7 bases and the J gene lost 4 bases, with 8 bases spanning the gap. In nucleotides, the CDR3 is TGCGCCAGCTCCTTGGGCACTGAAGCTTTCTTT. Residues: CASSLGTEAFF.